This T cell receptor (beta chain) is from a study of T cell responses to AZD1222 COVID-19 vaccine. CDR1 SGHTA and CDR2 FQGNSA come from the germline V gene. This CDR3 is built from 13 residues. Trimming removed 6 bases at V and 0 bases at J, with 7 bases between. Study-wide results and caveats: Baseline seropositivity characterized only 5 or 6 AZD1222 recipients. There were repertoire samples only from the period after the peak T cell response.

The method was immunoSEQ multiplex PCR; TCRdb's version includes in-frame clones alone and lacks a portion of them. Found here are around 74,000 clones, around 92% of them singletons; the top ten hold 5.5% to 9%. For this clone: No antigen is known for it.

This chain links TRBV7-2 with TRBJ2-3, with D tentatively TRBD1 (5 bases). The receptor comes from an adult in good health. The sequencing used peripheral blood, collected on day 0 of MenACWY control vaccination. CDR3: CASRSGSTDTQYF. In DNA form, the CDR3 reads TGTGCCAGCAGGTCAGGGAGCACAGATACGCAGTATTTT.